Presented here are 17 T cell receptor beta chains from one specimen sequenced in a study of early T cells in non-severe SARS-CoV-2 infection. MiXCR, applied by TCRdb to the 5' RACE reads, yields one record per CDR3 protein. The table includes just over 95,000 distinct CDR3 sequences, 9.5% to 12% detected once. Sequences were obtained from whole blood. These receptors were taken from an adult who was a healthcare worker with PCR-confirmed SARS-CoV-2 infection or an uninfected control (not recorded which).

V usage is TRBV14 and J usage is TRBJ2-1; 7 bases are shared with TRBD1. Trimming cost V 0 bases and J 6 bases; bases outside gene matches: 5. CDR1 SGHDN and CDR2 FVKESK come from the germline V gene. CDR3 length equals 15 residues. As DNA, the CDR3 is TGTGCCAGCAGCCAAGATAGGGGGCTTCGCAATGAGCAGTTCTTC. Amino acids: CASSQDRGLRNEQFF.

The CDR3 here is CASSPGHTEAFF. DNA of the CDR3: TGTGCCAGCAGCCCAGGTCACACTGAAGCTTTCTTT. The rearrangement uses TRBV7-9 and TRBJ1-1; no clear D. The V gene's germline CDR1 is SEHNR and CDR2 FQNEAQ (reference sequence). The CDR3 extends over 12 amino acids. With 5 bases removed from V and 3 bases from J, the gap between germline ends came to 7 bases.

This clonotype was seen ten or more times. The CDR3 DNA reads TGTGCCTGGAGTGGGTCATACGAGCAGTACTTC. This gives the protein CAWSGSYEQYF. The chain employs TRBV30 and TRBJ2-7; no clear D. Trimming removed 1 base at V and 4 bases at J, with 5 bases between. The germline CDR1 and CDR2 sequences are GTSNPN and SVGIG (reference sequence). This CDR3 has 11 residues.

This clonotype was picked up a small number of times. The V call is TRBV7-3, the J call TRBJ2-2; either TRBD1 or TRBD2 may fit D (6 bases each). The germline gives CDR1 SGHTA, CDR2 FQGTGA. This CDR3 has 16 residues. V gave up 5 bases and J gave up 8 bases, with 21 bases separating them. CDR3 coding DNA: TGTGCCAGCAGCCCCTCCGGGGGCCGGTTCCGGGGGGAGCTGTTTTTT. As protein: CASSPSGGRFRGELFF.

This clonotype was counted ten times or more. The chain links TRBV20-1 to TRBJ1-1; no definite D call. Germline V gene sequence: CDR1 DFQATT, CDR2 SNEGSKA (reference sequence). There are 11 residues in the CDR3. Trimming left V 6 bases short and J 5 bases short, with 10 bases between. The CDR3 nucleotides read TGCAGTGCCAAGGCTTGGACTGAAGCTTTCTTT. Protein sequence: CSAKAWTEAFF.

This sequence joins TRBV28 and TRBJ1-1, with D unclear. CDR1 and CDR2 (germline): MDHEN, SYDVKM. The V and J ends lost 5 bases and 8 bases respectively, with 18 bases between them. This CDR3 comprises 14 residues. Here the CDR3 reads CASSQAQSPKEAFF. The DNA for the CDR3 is TGTGCCAGCAGTCAGGCCCAGAGCCCAAAAGAAGCTTTCTTT.

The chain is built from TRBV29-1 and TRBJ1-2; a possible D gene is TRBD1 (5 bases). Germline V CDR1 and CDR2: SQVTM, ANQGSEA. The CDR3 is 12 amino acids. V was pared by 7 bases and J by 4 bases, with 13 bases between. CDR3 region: CSAWDGGYGYTF. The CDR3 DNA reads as TGCAGCGCCTGGGACGGGGGCTATGGCTACACCTTC.

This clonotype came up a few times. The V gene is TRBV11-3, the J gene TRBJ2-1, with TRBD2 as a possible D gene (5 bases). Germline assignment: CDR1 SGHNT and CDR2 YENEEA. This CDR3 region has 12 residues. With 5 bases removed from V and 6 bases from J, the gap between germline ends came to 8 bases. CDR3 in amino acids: CASSLGSNEQFF. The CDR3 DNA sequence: TGTGCCAGCAGCCTAGGGAGCAATGAGCAGTTCTTC.

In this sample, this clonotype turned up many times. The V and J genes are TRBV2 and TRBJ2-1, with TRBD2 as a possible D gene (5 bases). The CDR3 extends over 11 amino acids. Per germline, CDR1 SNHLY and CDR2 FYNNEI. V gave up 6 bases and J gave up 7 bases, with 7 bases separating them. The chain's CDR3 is CASSGENEQFF. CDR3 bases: TGTGCCAGCAGCGGGGAGAATGAGCAGTTCTTC.

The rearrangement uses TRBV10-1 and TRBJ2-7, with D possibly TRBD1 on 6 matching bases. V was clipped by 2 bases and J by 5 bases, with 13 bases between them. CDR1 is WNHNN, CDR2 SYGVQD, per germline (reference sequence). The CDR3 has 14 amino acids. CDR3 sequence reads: CASSEKDRYDEQYF. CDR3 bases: TGCGCCAGCAGTGAGAAAGACAGGTACGACGAGCAGTACTTC.

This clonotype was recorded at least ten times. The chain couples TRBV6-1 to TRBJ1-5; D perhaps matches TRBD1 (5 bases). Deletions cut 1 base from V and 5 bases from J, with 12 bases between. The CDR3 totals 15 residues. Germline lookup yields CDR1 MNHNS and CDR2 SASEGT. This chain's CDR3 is CASSEERGAYQPQHF. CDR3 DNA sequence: TGTGCCAGCAGTGAAGAGAGAGGGGCCTATCAGCCCCAGCATTTT.

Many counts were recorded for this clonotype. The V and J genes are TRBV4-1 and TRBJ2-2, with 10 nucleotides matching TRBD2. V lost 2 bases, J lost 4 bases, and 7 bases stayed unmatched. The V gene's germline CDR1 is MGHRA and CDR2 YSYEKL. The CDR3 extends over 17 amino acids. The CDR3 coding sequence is TGCGCCAGCAGCCAACCTTACGAGCGGGGGGGCACCGGGGAGCTGTTTTTT. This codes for CASSQPYERGGTGELFF.

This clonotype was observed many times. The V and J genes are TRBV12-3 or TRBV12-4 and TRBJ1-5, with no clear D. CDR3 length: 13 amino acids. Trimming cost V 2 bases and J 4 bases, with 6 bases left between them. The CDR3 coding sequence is TGTGCCAGCAGTTTAACCAGAAATCAGCCCCAGCATTTT. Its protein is CASSLTRNQPQHF.

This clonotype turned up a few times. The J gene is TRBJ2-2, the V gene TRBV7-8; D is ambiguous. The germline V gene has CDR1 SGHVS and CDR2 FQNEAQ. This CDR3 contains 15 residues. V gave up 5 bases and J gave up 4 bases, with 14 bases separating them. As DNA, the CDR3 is TGTGCCAGCAGCCTCGGTAGGGTACCCACCGGGGAGCTGTTTTTT. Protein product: CASSLGRVPTGELFF. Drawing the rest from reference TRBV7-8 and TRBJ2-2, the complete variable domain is GAGVSQSPRYKVAKRGQDVALRCDPISGHVSLFWYQQALGQGPEFLTYFQNEAQLDKSGLPSDRFFAERPEGSVSTLKIQRTQQEDSAVYLCASSLGRVPTGELFFGEGSRLTVL.

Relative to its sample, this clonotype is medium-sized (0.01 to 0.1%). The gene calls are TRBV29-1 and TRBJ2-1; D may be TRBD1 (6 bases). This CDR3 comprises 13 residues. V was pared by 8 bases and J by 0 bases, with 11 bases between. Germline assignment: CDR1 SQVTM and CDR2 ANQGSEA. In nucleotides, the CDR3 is TGCAGCACAAGCAGGGGCTCCTACAATGAGCAGTTCTTC. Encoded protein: CSTSRGSYNEQFF.

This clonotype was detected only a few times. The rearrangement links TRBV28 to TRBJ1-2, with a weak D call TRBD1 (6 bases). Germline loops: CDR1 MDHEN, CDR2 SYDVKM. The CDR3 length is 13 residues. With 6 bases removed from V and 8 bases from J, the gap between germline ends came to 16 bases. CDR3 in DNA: TGTGCCAGCAGGCCTACAGGGAGGTGGGGCTACACCTTC. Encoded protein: CASRPTGRWGYTF.

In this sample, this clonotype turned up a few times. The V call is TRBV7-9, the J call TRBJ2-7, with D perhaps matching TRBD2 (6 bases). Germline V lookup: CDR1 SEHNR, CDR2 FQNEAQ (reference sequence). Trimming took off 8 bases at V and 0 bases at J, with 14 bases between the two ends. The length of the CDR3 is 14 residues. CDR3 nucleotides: TGTGCCAGCCCCCAGGAGGGGAACTCCTACGAGCAGTACTTC. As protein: CASPQEGNSYEQYF.